The following is a TCR beta chain sequence with its context. Enrollment of patients from Seattle took place during active infection, with longitudinal follow-up. This CDR3 is 14 amino acids long. V lost 9 bases and J lost 2, with 15 bases in between. CDR1 and CDR2 (germline): SGHTA, FQGNSA. These data originate in a study of blood T cell repertoires in COVID-19. Across the study: Acute and convalescent COVID-19 samples came from the United States, Italy and Spain.

Per the study methods: Estimation of nucleated cell counts was performed using reference gene primer amplification. The table came from immunoSEQ multiplex PCR; TCRdb's copy has only in-frame clones and leaves some out. From that table come the V and J calls and clone size; the DNA was used to work out D and trimming. This sample yields 180,000 or so clones, of which 81% are seen a single time; around 10% belongs to the top ten. J is TRBJ2-3 and V is TRBV7-2, with D perhaps matching TRBD1 (6 bases). The material sequenced was peripheral blood. The TCR originated in a woman aged 40 to 49 with COVID-19, enrolled during active disease. The CDR3, as DNA: TGTGCCAGTACAGGGTCGTTCTTCACAGATACGCAGTATTTT. It encodes CASTGSFFTDTQYF.